This T cell receptor beta chain was sequenced in a study of blood T cell repertoires in COVID-19. Data came from immunoSEQ multiplex PCR; TCRdb stores just in-frame clones and leaves some out. The profile shows some 170,000 clones, approximately 82% of them singletons. With V trimmed by 8 bases and J by 6 bases, 13 bases remained unmatched. From germline, CDR1 is SGHVS and CDR2 FQNEAQ. This CDR3 is 15 amino acids long. Recovery among Cohort 3 donors was established by two negative PCRs, clearance, or symptom resolution. The chain links TRBV7-8 to TRBJ2-1; 7 bases fit TRBD1. The sample was PBMCs or T cells enriched from blood (not recorded which). The source is a woman in her forties or fifties who had recovered from COVID-19. The CDR3 region is CASGLFRGPSNEQFF. CDR3 nucleotide sequence: TGTGCCAGCGGACTGTTTAGGGGGCCCTCCAATGAGCAGTTCTTC.